The 2 T cell receptor beta chains listed next were all sequenced from one sample in a study of T-cell memory formation after mild COVID-19. A single record per CDR3 protein comes from TCRdb applying MiXCR to the 5' RACE reads. The sample lists 220,000 or so distinct CDR3 sequences, 9.5% to 10% occurring once. The specimen sequenced was PBMCs or a T cell subset sorted from them (not recorded which). The receptor source for this set is a man younger than 35 who had mild COVID-19 (a few samples of this study predate the infection). Cell type and time point are not known.

As to this clonotype: An end of the junction does not agree with germline; a read error may underlie this. The rearrangement joins TRBV2 to TRBJ2-7; D gene uncertain. Germline lookup yields CDR1 SNHLY and CDR2 FYNNEI. The CDR3 covers 13 residues. CDR3 DNA: TGTGCCAGCAGTGAAGCCACACCCTTCGAGCAGCACTTC. Translated: CASSEATPFEQHF.

The CDR3 DNA sequence: TGTGCCAGCAGTCTCGTGAGGGGGTCCCACGAGCAGTACTTC. Translated, it gives CASSLVRGSHEQYF. The chain couples TRBV6-5 to TRBJ2-7; D is possibly TRBD1 (6 bases). From germline, CDR1 is MNHEY and CDR2 SVGAGI. The CDR3 runs 14 residues. V was clipped by 5 bases and J by 5 bases, with 16 bases between them.